A single sample gave rise to the 20 T cell receptor beta chains below, sequenced in a study of cytomegalovirus exposure and HLA in healthy donors. Primers: 60 Vbeta forward and 13 Jbeta reverse. The method was immunoSEQ multiplex PCR; TCRdb's version includes in-frame clones alone and lacks a portion of them. Of some 110,000 clones listed, 79% are singletons. Sequenced material: PBMCs. These receptors were obtained from a woman younger than 35 in good health and CMV-seropositive.

This clone was counted a few times. One end of the junction does not line up with germline, which may come from a read error. The chain is built from TRBV7-3 and TRBJ1-5; 9 bases align to TRBD1. The CDR3 is 16 amino acids. CDR1 is SGHTA, CDR2 FQGTGA, per germline. CDR3 in DNA: TGTGCCAGCAGCCTAACAGGGGGCGAGGGTCACCAGCCCCAGCATTTT. This codes for CASSLTGGEGHQPQHF. Drawing the rest from reference TRBV7-3 and TRBJ1-5, the complete variable domain is GAGVSQTPSNKVTEKGKYVELRCDPISGHTALYWYRQSLGQGPEFLIYFQGTGAADDSGLPNDRFFAVRPEGSVSTLKIQRTERGDSAVYLCASSLTGGEGHQPQHFGDGTRLSIL.

The V gene is TRBV4-1, the J gene TRBJ2-7, with a weak D call TRBD1 (5 bases). Germline CDR1 MGHRA, CDR2 YSYEKL. The V end lost 0 bases, the J end lost 5 bases, and 14 bases lay between the germline ends. There are 15 residues in the CDR3. CDR3 nucleotides: TGCGCCAGCAGCCAAGAAGAGCAGGGAATCCACGAGCAGTACTTC. Residues: CASSQEEQGIHEQYF.

Notes on this clone: The sample carries other DNA sequences with the same CDR3. The rearrangement links TRBV18 to TRBJ1-5; no reliable D call. The CDR3 is 16 residues long. Germline assignment: CDR1 KGHSH and CDR2 LQKENI. Trimming removed 1 base from V and 2 bases from J, with 12 bases in between. The CDR3 nucleotides are TGTGCCAGCTCACCACTAGGAGGGTGGGGCAATCAGCCCCAGCATTTT. The encoded protein is CASSPLGGWGNQPQHF.

V and J are TRBV19 and TRBJ2-7; no clear D gene. Trimming cost V 9 bases and J 0 bases, with 18 bases left between them. Germline V CDR1 and CDR2: LNHDA, SQIVND (reference sequence). This CDR3 contains 15 residues. CDR3 nucleotide sequence: TGTGCCAGCTCCCCGTCGCAGGCCAGCTCCTACGAGCAGTACTTC. It yields the protein CASSPSQASSYEQYF. Filled out from reference TRBV19 and TRBJ2-7, the complete variable domain reads DGGITQSPKYLFRKEGQNVTLSCEQNLNHDAMYWYRQDPGQGLRLIYYSQIVNDFQKGDIAEGYSVSREKKESFPLTVTSAQKNPTAFYLCASSPSQASSYEQYFGPGTRLTVT.

This clone was seen once. The rearrangement links TRBV5-1 to TRBJ2-5, with TRBD1 identical over 7 bases. CDR1 and CDR2 (germline): SGHRS, YFSETQ. J was trimmed by 1 base and V by 1 base; bases with no gene match: 7. The CDR3 has 16 amino acids. Here the CDR3 DNA reads TGCGCCAGCAGCTTGTCTGGACAGGTTCGCCAAGAGACCCAGTACTTC. Translating it yields CASSLSGQVRQETQYF.

The rearrangement uses TRBV5-6 and TRBJ2-7; 8 positions agree with TRBD2. Germline-derived CDR1 and CDR2 are SGHDT and YYEEEE. Trimming took 3 bases from V and 2 from J; bases not matched to a gene: 4. The CDR3 has 14 amino acids. CDR3 sequence reads: CASSSTSGTYEQYF. For the CDR3, the DNA is TGTGCCAGCAGCTCCACTAGCGGCACCTACGAGCAGTACTTC.

This clone was observed a few times. This chain joins TRBV5-4 and TRBJ1-3, with 9 bases matching TRBD1. The trim removed 2 bases at V and 4 bases at J, leaving 7 bases unmatched. The CDR3 is 16 amino acids. The germline CDR1 and CDR2 sequences are SGHNT and YYREEE (reference sequence). The CDR3 spells CASSLPGDRGGNTIYF. The CDR3 nucleotides read TGTGCCAGCAGCTTACCAGGAGACAGGGGGGGAAACACCATATATTTT.

The rearrangement links TRBV2 to TRBJ1-5, with D maybe TRBD1 (5 bases). V lost 5 bases and J 5 bases, leaving 19 bases between the germline ends. The V gene's germline CDR1 is SNHLY and CDR2 FYNNEI. There are 16 residues in the CDR3. The CDR3 here is CASSRTGWGGDQPQHF. DNA of the CDR3: TGTGCCAGCAGTAGAACAGGTTGGGGAGGGGATCAGCCCCAGCATTTT.

J is TRBJ2-7 and V is TRBV7-9, with 8 bases fitting TRBD2. The CDR3 spans 15 residues. V dropped 2 bases and J dropped 2; count of bases not matched to a gene: 5. Germline values: CDR1 SEHNR, CDR2 FQNEAQ (reference sequence). CDR3 nucleotide sequence: TGTGCCAGCAGCTTAACGGGACTAGTAACCTACGAGCAGTACTTC. Encoded protein: CASSLTGLVTYEQYF. The whole variable domain, remainder taken from reference TRBV7-9 and TRBJ2-7, is DTGVSQNPRHKITKRGQNVTFRCDPISEHNRLYWYRQTLGQGPEFLTYFQNEAQLEKSRLLSDRFSAERPKGSFSTLEIQRTEQGDSAMYLCASSLTGLVTYEQYFGPGTRLTVT.

For the CDR3, the DNA is TGTGCCAGCACCCAGGGCTCTAATTCACCCCTCCACTTT. This gives the protein CASTQGSNSPLHF. The rearrangement uses TRBV28 and TRBJ1-6, with TRBD1 as a possible D gene (5 bases). The CDR3 runs 13 residues. Germline V CDR1 and CDR2: MDHEN, SYDVKM. Trimming took off 7 bases at V and 6 bases at J, with 10 bases between the two ends.

The V gene is TRBV4-2, the J gene TRBJ1-5; 10 bases line up with TRBD1. The CDR3 has 15 amino acids. Per the germline V gene, CDR1 is LGHNA and CDR2 is YNFKEQ. The V gene end was trimmed by 3 bases and the J gene end by 7 bases; junction bases not matched to a gene: 6. The CDR3 DNA reads TGTGCCAGCAGCCATGAGGACAGGGGGGCCCAGCCCCAGCATTTT. It specifies CASSHEDRGAQPQHF.

The table lists this clone with a few counts. CDR3 bases: TGCGCCAGCAGTGTAGGGGGCACCGGGGAGCTGTTTTTT. Translated: CASSVGGTGELFF. V and J are TRBV10-2 and TRBJ2-2; weak D call: TRBD1 (6 bases). Between the trimmed V and J ends, which lost 4 bases and 4 bases, there was a span of 7 bases. This CDR3 comprises 13 residues. Germline CDR1 and CDR2: WSHSY and SAAADI.

CDR3 nucleotide sequence: TGTGCCAGCACATCGGCACGGGAGGTGTACAATGAGCAGTTCTTC. Encoded protein: CASTSAREVYNEQFF. V and J are TRBV25-1 and TRBJ2-1, with 7 bases aligning to TRBD2. The V segment lost 7 bases and the J segment 4 bases; nucleotides outside the gene matches: 10. The length of the CDR3 is 15 residues. Germline V lookup: CDR1 MGHDK, CDR2 SYGVNS.

The chain combines TRBV19 with TRBJ2-1; D not resolved. The V gene lost 3 bases and the J gene lost 4 bases, with 7 bases spanning the gap. The CDR3 spans 13 residues. Germline CDR1 and CDR2: LNHDA and SQIVND (reference sequence). CDR3 region: CASSIGYYNEQFF. CDR3 nucleotides: TGTGCCAGTAGTATCGGGTATTACAATGAGCAGTTCTTC.

The V call is TRBV4-2, the J call TRBJ1-4; unclear D gene. Germline V gene lookup returns CDR1 LGHNA and CDR2 YNFKEQ. V was clipped by 0 bases and J by 4 bases, with 6 bases between them. The CDR3 runs to 14 residues. The CDR3 loop reads CASSQDSFNEKLFF. The CDR3 bases are TGTGCCAGCAGCCAAGATAGCTTTAATGAAAAACTGTTTTTT.

In its sample, this clone was seen a few times. The chain joins TRBV7-3 to TRBJ1-1, with D perhaps matching TRBD1 (6 bases). The CDR3 runs 13 residues. V lost 4 bases to trimming and J lost 4 bases, with 10 bases between them. Germline-derived CDR1 and CDR2 are SGHTA and FQGTGA. The CDR3 nucleotides read TGTGCCAGCAGCTCGACAGGTTCCACTGAAGCTTTCTTT. Translating gives CASSSTGSTEAFF. Complete variable domain (other parts from reference TRBV7-3 and TRBJ1-1): GAGVSQTPSNKVTEKGKYVELRCDPISGHTALYWYRQSLGQGPEFLIYFQGTGAADDSGLPNDRFFAVRPEGSVSTLKIQRTERGDSAVYLCASSSTGSTEAFFGQGTRLTVV.

V usage is TRBV25-1 and J usage is TRBJ1-5; D is possibly TRBD1 (5 bases). This CDR3 contains 16 residues. CDR1 and CDR2 from the germline V gene are MGHDK and SYGVNS. Trimming stripped 2 bases from V and 2 bases from J, with 13 bases between. The CDR3: CASSEGAGKGNQPQHF. Here the CDR3 DNA reads TGTGCCAGCAGTGAAGGGGCAGGGAAGGGCAATCAGCCCCAGCATTTT.

The chain links TRBV2 to TRBJ1-5, with 7 bases lining up with TRBD1. The J segment lost 4 bases and the V segment lost 6 bases, leaving 9 bases of the junction unmatched. The CDR3 runs to 15 residues. From germline, CDR1 is SNHLY and CDR2 FYNNEI. The CDR3 bases are TGTGCCAGCAGCATAAGACAGGGAAGGAATCAGCCCCAGCATTTT. Translated, it gives CASSIRQGRNQPQHF.

This clone was observed a handful of times. The chain joins TRBV5-1 to TRBJ2-1, with a weak D call TRBD2 (6 bases). The CDR3 has 13 residues. Germline V gene lookup returns CDR1 SGHRS and CDR2 YFSETQ. Trimming pared 1 base from V and 9 bases from J, leaving 11 bases between. CDR3 sequence (DNA): TGCGCCAGCAGCTTGACAACTAGCATTGAGCAGTTCTTC. Its translation: CASSLTTSIEQFF.

V is TRBV6-5 and J is TRBJ1-2; D is undetermined. This CDR3 comprises 14 residues. The V and J ends lost 0 bases and 4 bases respectively, with 9 bases between them. Germline lookup yields CDR1 MNHEY and CDR2 SVGAGI. DNA of the CDR3: TGTGCCAGCAGTTACTCAGCAGGAACCTATGGCTACACCTTC. It specifies CASSYSAGTYGYTF.